What follows describes a single T cell receptor (beta chain). Per the study methods: It was from reference gene primer amplification that nucleated cell counts were estimated. Profiled with immunoSEQ multiplex PCR; TCRdb holds only in-frame clones, not every one. The V and J calls and the clone size are those of that table, but D and trimming were determined from the DNA. This table holds approximately 500,000 clones, 89% found once. Followed over time, Seattle patients had been enrolled while infection was active. The record originates from a study of blood T cell repertoires in COVID-19. Study at large: The United States, Italy and Spain supplied acute and convalescent COVID-19 samples. From T cells, B-cell-depleted T cells, or PBMCs came the material, which was cDNA or gDNA.

Germline V gene data show CDR1 as SNHLY and CDR2 as FYNNEI. This CDR3 contains 12 residues. The V and J ends lost 8 bases and 11 bases respectively, with 18 bases between them. The rearrangement links TRBV2 to TRBJ1-1, with D tentatively TRBD1 (6 bases). The TCR sequence derives from a man aged 18-30 years with COVID-19, enrolled during active disease. Specimen: peripheral blood. The CDR3 DNA sequence: TGTGCCAGCCGCTCAGGGGAAGTGTATGCTTTCTTT. Its translation: CASRSGEVYAFF. Full variable domain (outside the CDR3, taken from reference TRBV2 and TRBJ1-1): EPEVTQTPSHQVTQMGQEVILRCVPISNHLYFYWYRQILGQKVEFLVSFYNNEISEKSEIFDDQFSVERPDGSNFTLKIRSTKLEDSAMYFCASRSGEVYAFFGQGTRLTVV.